This T cell receptor beta chain was profiled in a study of shared clonotypes between healthy human individuals. Study results and caveats: Among the subsets, naive ones generally showed larger estimated richness than memory ones. It was the few donors that limited the genetic and exposure-history diversity represented.

Selected positively for CCR7 and CD45RO-negative, naive CD8 cells excluded terminally differentiated effector memory CD45RA+ cells. There were no recent acute infections or vaccinations among the donors, who were healthy HIV-negative adults. CDR1 and CDR2 (germline): SEHNR, FQNEAQ (reference sequence). The CDR3 length is 14 residues. Trimming shortened V by 7 bases and J by 8 bases, and 17 bases separated the two germline ends. Genomic DNA of each subset was evenly split across several immunoSEQ plates. Sequenced by immunoSEQ multiplex PCR; TCRdb stores in-frame clones only, minus some. Among about 2 million clones listed, just under 95% were seen once. Worth noting for this clone: Its specificity is not known.

This chain uses TRBV7-9 with TRBJ2-2, with D tentatively TRBD2 (8 bases). The sequence came from a man aged 18 to 29 in good health. The source material was naive CD8+ T cells sorted from blood. CDR3 region: CASNPGGGQGELFF. The DNA for the CDR3 is TGTGCCAGCAACCCGGGAGGGGGCCAAGGGGAGCTGTTTTTT.